The TCR beta chain described here comes from a study of T cell responses to AZD1222 COVID-19 vaccine. CDR3 length equals 16 residues. CDR1 is SGHRS, CDR2 YFSETQ, per germline. After removal of 1 base from V and 5 bases from J, the junction contained 8 bases not matched to a gene. Only in-frame clones appear in the TCRdb table, and some are missing; sequencing was by immunoSEQ multiplex PCR. The sample comprises roughly 130,000 clones, 88% of which are singletons, and under 9% rests with the top ten. The material sequenced was peripheral blood, taken on day 0 of AZD1222 vaccination. This clonotype was sampled from an adult in good health. This chain uses TRBV5-1 with TRBJ2-7; 11 nucleotides agree with TRBD1. CDR3 in DNA: TGCGCCAGCAGCTTGATTCGGGACAGGGGGGCCCACGAGCAGTACTTC. Its protein is CASSLIRDRGAHEQYF. Drawing the rest from reference TRBV5-1 and TRBJ2-7, the complete variable domain is KAGVTQTPRYLIKTRGQQVTLSCSPISGHRSVSWYQQTPGQGLQFLFEYFSETQRNKGNFPGRFSGRQFSNSRSEMNVSTLELGDSALYLCASSLIRDRGAHEQYFGPGTRLTVT.